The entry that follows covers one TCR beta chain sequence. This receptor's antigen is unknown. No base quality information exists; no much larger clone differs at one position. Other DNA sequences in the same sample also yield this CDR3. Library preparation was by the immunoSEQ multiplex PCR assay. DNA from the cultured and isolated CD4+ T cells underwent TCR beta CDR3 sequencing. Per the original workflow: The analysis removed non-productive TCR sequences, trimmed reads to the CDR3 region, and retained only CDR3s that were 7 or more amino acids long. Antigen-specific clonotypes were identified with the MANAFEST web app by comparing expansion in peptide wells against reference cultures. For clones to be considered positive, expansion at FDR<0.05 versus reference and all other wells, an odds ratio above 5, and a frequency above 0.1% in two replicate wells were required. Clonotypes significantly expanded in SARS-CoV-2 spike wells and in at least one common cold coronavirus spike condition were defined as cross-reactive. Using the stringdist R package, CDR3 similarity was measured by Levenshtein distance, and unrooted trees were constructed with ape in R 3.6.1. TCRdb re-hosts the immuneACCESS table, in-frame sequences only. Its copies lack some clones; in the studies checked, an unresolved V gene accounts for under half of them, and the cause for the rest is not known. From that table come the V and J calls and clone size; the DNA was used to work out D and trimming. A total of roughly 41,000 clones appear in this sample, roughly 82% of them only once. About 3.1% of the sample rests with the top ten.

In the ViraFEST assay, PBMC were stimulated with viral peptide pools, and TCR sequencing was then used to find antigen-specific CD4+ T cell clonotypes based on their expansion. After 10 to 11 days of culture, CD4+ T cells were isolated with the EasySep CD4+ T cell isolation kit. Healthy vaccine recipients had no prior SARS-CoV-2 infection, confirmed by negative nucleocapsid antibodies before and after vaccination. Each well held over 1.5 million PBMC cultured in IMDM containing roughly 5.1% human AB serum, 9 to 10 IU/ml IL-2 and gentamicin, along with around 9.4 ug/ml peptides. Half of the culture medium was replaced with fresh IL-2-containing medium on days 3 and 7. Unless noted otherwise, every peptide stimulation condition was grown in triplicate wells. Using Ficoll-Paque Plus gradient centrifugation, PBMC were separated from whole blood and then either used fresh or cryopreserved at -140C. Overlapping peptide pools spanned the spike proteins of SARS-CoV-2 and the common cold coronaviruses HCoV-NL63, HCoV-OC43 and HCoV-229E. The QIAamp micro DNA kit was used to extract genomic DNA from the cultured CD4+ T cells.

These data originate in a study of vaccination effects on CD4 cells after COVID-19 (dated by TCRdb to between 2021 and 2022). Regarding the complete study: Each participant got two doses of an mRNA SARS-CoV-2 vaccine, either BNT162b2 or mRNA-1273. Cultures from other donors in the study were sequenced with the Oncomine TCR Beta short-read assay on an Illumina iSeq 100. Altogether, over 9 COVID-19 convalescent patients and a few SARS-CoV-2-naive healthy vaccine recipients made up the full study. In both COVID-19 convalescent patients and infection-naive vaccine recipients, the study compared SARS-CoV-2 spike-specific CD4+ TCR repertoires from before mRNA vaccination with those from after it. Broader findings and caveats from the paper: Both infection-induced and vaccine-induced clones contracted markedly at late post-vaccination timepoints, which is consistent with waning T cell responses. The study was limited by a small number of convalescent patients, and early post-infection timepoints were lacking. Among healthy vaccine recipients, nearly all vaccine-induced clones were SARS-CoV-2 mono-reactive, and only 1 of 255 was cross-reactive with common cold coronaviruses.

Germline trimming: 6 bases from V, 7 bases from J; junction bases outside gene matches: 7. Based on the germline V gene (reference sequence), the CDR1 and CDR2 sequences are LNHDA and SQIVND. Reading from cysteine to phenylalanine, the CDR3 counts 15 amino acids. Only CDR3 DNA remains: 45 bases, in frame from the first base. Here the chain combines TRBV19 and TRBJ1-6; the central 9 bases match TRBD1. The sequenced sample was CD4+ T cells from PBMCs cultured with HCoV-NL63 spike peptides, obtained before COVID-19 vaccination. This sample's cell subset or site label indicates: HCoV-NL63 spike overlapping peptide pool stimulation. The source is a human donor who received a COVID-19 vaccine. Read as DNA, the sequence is TGTGCCAGTAGGACCGGGACAGGGCGGAATTCACCCCTCCACTTT. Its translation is CASRTGTGRNSPLHF.